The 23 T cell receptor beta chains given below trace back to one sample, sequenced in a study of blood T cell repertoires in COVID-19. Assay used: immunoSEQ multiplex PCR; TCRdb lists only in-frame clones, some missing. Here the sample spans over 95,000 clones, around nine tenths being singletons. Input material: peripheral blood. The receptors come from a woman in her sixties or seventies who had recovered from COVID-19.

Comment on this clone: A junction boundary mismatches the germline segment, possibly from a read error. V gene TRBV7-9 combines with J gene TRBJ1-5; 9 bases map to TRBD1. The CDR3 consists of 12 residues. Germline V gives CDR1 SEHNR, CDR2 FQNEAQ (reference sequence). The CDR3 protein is CASSGPGQGLDF. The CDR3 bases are TGTGCCAGCAGCGGACCGGGACAGGGTCTCGATTTT.

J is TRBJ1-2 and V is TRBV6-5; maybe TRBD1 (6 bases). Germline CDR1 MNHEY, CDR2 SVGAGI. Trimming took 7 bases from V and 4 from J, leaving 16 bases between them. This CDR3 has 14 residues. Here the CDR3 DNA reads TGTGCCAGCACGACAGGTTCAACAACCTATGGCTACACCTTC. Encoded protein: CASTTGSTTYGYTF.

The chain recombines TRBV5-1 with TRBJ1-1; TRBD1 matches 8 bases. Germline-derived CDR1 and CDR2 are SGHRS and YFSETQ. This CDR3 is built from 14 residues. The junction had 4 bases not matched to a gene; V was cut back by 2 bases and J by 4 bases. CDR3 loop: CASSFTGGVTEAFF. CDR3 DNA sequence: TGCGCCAGCAGCTTTACAGGGGGGGTCACTGAAGCTTTCTTT.

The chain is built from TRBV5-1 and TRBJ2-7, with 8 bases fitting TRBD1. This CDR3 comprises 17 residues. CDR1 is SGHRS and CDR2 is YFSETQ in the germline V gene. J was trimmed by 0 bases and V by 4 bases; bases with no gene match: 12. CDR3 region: CASSDKRGGQVSYEQYF. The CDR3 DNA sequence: TGCGCCAGCAGCGATAAGCGTGGGGGACAGGTCTCCTACGAGCAGTACTTC.

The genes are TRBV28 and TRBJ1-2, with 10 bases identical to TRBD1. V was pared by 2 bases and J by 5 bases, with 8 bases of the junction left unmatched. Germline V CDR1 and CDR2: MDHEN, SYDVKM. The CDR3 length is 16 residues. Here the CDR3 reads CASSLPSLGQGYGYTF. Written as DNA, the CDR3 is TGTGCCAGCAGTTTACCCTCCCTGGGACAGGGGTATGGCTACACCTTC.

The CDR3 DNA reads TGTGCCAGCAGCCGACGGACCCCGGGGGATACGCAGTATTTT. Translation gives CASSRRTPGDTQYF. The V gene is TRBV7-3, the J gene TRBJ2-3, with D tentatively TRBD2 (5 bases). CDR1 and CDR2 (germline): SGHTA, FQGTGA. The CDR3 length is 14 residues. Trimming took 5 bases from V and 6 from J, leaving 15 bases between them.

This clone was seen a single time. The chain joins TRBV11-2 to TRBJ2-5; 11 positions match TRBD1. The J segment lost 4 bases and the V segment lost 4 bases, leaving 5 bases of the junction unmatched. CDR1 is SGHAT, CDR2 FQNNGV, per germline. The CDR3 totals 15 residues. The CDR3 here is CASSSTGTGGETQYF. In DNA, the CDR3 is TGTGCCAGCAGCTCGACCGGGACAGGGGGAGAGACCCAGTACTTC.

In nucleotides, the CDR3 is TGTGCCAGCAGTTCCTCCAGGTCTACTAATGAAAAACTGTTTTTT. Translated, it gives CASSSSRSTNEKLFF. This chain links TRBV28 with TRBJ1-4; D is unresolved. V gave up 4 bases and J gave up 2 bases, with 11 bases separating them. The CDR3 is made up of 15 amino acids. In germline, CDR1 is MDHEN, CDR2 SYDVKM.

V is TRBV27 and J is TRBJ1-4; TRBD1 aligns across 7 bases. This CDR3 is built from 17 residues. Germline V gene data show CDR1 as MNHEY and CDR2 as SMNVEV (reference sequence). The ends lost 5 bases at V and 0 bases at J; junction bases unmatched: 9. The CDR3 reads CASSDRQGHTTNEKLFF. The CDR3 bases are TGTGCCAGCAGTGACCGACAGGGACATACAACTAATGAAAAACTGTTTTTT.

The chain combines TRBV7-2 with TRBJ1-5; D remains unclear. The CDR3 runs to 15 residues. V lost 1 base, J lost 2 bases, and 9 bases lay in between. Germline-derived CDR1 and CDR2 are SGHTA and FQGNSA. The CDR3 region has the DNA TGTGCCAGCAGCTTAGATGCCGGGGGCAATCAGCCCCAGCATTTT. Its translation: CASSLDAGGNQPQHF.

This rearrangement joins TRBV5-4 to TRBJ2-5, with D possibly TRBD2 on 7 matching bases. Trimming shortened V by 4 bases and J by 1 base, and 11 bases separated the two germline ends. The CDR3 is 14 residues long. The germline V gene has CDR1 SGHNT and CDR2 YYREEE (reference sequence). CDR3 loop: CASSRGGAQETQYF. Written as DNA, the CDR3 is TGTGCCAGCAGCAGGGGGGGGGCCCAAGAGACCCAGTACTTC. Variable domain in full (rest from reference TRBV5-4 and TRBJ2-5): ETGVTQSPTHLIKTRGQQVTLRCSSQSGHNTVSWYQQALGQGPQFIFQYYREEENGRGNFPPRFSGLQFPNYSSELNVNALELDDSALYLCASSRGGAQETQYFGPGTRLLVL.

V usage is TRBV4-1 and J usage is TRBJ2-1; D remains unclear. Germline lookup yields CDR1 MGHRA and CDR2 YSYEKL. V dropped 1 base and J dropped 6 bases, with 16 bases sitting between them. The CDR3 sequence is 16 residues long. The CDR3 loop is CASSQGRQEFSNEQFF. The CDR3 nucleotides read TGCGCCAGCAGCCAAGGGCGTCAGGAATTCTCCAATGAGCAGTTCTTC.

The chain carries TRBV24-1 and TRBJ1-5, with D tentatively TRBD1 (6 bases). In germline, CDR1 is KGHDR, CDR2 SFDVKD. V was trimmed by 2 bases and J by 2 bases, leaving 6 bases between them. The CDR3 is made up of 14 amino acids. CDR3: CATSDSGGNQPQHF. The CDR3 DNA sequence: TGTGCCACCAGTGATTCAGGGGGCAATCAGCCCCAGCATTTT.

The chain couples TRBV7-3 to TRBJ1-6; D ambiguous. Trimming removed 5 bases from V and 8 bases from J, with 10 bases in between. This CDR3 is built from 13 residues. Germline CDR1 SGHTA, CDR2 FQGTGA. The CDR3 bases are TGTGCCAGCAGCCCCGACGGGTATTCACCCCTCCACTTT. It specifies CASSPDGYSPLHF.

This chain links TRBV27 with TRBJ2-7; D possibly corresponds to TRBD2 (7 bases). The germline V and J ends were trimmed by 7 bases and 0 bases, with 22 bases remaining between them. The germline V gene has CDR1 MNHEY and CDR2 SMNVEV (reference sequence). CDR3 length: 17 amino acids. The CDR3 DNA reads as TGTGCCAGCACGCTAAGGGGGGGCCCCCTAAGCTCCTACGAGCAGTACTTC. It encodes CASTLRGGPLSSYEQYF.

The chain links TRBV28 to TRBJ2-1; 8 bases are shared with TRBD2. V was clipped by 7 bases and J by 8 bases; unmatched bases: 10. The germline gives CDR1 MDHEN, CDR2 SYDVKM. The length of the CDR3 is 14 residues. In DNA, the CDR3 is TGTGCCAGCACCGAGAAGGGACTAGGCGATGAGCAGTTCTTC. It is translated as CASTEKGLGDEQFF.

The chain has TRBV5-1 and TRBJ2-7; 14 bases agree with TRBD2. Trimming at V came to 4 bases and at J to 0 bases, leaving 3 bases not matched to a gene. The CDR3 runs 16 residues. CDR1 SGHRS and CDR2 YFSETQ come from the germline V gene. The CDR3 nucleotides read TGCGCCAGCAGCCCGGGACTAGCGGGAGTCTCCTACGAGCAGTACTTC. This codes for CASSPGLAGVSYEQYF. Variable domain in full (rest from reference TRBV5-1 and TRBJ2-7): KAGVTQTPRYLIKTRGQQVTLSCSPISGHRSVSWYQQTPGQGLQFLFEYFSETQRNKGNFPGRFSGRQFSNSRSEMNVSTLELGDSALYLCASSPGLAGVSYEQYFGPGTRLTVT.

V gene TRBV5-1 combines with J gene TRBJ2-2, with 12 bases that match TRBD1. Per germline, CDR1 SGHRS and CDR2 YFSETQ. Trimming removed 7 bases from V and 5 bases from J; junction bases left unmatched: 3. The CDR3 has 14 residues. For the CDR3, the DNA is TGCGCCAGCTGGGGACAGGGGGCGACCGGGGAGCTGTTTTTT. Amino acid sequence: CASWGQGATGELFF.

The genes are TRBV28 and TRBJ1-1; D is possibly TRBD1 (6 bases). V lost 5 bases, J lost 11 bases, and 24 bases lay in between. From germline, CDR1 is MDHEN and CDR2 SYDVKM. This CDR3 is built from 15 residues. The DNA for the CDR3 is TGTGCCAGCAGTCCATCGCTTGGGGGCTCTCTCAGGGCTTTCTTT. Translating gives CASSPSLGGSLRAFF.

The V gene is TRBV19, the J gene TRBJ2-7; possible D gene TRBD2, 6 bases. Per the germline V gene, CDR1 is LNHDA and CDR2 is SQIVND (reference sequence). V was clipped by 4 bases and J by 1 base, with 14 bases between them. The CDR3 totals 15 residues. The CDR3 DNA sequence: TGTGCCAGTAGTACCGGAGGGAGACCATCCTACGAGCAGTACTTC. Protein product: CASSTGGRPSYEQYF.

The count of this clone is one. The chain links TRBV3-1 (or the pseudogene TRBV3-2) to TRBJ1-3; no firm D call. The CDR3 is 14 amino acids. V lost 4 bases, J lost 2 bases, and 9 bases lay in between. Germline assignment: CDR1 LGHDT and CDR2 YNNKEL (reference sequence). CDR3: CASSPSVAGNTIYF. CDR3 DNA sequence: TGTGCCAGCAGCCCTTCGGTAGCTGGAAACACCATATATTTT.

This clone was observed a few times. The chain's CDR3 is CASSSGGSLGQETQYF. CDR3 bases: TGTGCCAGCAGTTCGGGGGGGTCCCTAGGACAAGAGACCCAGTACTTC. This chain joins TRBV28 and TRBJ2-5; 8 nucleotides line up with TRBD2. Germline CDR1 reads MDHEN; CDR2 reads SYDVKM. Trimming cost V 4 bases and J 2 bases; bases outside gene matches: 9. The CDR3 length is 16 residues.

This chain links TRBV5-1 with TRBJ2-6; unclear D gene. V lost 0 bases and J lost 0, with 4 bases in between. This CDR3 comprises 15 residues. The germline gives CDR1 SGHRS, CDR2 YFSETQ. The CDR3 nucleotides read TGCGCCAGCAGCTTGGGAGACTCTGGGGCCAACGTCCTGACTTTC. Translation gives CASSLGDSGANVLTF.